This TCR beta chain emerged from a study of T-cell memory formation after mild COVID-19. In its sample, this clonotype was seen once. Trimming removed 1 base at V and 3 bases at J, with 13 bases between. Germline V gene lookup returns CDR1 SEHNR and CDR2 FQNEAQ (reference sequence). The CDR3 runs to 15 residues. Each CDR3 protein is one row after TCRdb ran MiXCR on the 5' RACE reads. The sample records 110,000 to 150,000 distinct CDR3 sequences, 25% being singletons. Sequences were obtained from PBMCs or a T cell subset sorted from them (not recorded which). This chain links TRBV7-9 with TRBJ2-7; tentative D call: TRBD2 (5 bases). The TCR originated in an adult woman who had mild COVID-19 (a few samples of this study predate the infection). Cell type and time point are not known. The CDR3 loop is CASSLDTRPFYEQYF. In nucleotides, the CDR3 is TGTGCCAGCAGCTTAGACACTAGGCCTTTCTACGAGCAGTACTTC.